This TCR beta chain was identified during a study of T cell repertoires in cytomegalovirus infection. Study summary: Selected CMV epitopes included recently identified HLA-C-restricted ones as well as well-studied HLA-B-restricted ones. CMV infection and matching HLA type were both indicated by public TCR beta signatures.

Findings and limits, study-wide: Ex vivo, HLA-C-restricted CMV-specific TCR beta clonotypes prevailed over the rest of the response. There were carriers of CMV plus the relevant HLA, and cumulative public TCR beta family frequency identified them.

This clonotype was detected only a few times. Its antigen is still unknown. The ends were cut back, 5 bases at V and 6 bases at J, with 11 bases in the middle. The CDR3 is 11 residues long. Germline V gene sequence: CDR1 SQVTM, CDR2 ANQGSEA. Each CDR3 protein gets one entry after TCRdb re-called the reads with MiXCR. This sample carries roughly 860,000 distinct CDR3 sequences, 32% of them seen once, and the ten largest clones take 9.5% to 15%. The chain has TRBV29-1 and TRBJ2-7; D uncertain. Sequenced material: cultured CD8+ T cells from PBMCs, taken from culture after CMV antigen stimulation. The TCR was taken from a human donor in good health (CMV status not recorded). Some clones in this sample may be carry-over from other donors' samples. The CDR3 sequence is CSVTLGVEQYV. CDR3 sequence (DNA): TGCAGCGTTACCCTTGGGGTCGAGCAGTACGTC.